This note documents a single TCR beta chain sequence. Antigen specificity is unknown. Every HIV-positive participant received treatment in the United States. The sample originates from a study of long-term antiretroviral therapy in people with HIV. Survey-level resolution applied to immunoSEQ assay v3.0. Here immunoSEQ multiplex PCR was the method, and the copy in TCRdb shows in-frame clones only, minus some. Of 15,000 to 20,000 clones listed, roughly 96% are singletons. The V gene's germline CDR1 is SGHNT and CDR2 YENEEA. This CDR3 spans 13 amino acids. The V and J ends lost 2 bases and 6 bases, in that order; junction bases with no gene match: 1. Broader study findings: Clones with expansion before ART led the repertoire at all time points. Older ART regimens were possibly in use when the blood was collected between the mid-2000s and the late 2010s. Post-ART, diversity grew, though it stayed under transplant donor control levels.

The TCR was taken from a man aged 25-40 years with HIV. The rearrangement joins TRBV11-3 to TRBJ2-3; 8 nucleotides agree with TRBD1. The source was unsorted PBMCs, collected less than 12 years after starting antiretroviral therapy. This CDR3 is CASSLNRGDTQYF. The CDR3 DNA follows: TGTGCCAGCAGCTTAAACAGGGGGGATACGCAGTATTTT. Based on the CDR3 plus reference TRBV11-3 and TRBJ2-3, the full variable domain is EAGVVQSPRYKIIEKKQPVAFWCNPISGHNTLYWYLQNLGQGPELLIRYENEEAVDDSQLPKDRFSAERLKGVDSTLKIQPAELGDSAVYLCASSLNRGDTQYFGPGTRLTVL.